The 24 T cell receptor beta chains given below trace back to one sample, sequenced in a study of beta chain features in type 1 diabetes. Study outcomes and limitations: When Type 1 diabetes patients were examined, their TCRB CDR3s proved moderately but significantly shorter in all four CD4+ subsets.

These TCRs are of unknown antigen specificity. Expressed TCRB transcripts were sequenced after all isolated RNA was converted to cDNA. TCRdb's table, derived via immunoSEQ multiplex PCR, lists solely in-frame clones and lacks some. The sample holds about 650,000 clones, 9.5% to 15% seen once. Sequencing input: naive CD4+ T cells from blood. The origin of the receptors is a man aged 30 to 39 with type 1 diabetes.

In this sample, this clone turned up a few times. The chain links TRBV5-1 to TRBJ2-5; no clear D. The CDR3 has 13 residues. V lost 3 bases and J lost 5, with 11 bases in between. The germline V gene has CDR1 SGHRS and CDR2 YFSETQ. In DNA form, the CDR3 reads TGCGCCAGCAGCTCAGACGAGCAGGAGACCCAGTACTTC. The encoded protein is CASSSDEQETQYF.

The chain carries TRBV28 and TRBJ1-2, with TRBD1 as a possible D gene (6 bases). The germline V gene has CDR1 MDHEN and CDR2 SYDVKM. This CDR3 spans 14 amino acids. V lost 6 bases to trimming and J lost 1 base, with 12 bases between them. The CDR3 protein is CASRVGQFNYGYTF. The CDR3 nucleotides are TGTGCCAGCAGAGTCGGACAGTTTAACTATGGCTACACCTTC.

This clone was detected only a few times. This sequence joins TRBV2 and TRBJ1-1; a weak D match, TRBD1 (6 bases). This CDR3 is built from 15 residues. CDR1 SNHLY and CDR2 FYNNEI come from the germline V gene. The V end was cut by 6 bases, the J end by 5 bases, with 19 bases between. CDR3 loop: CASRSFRGGGTEAFF. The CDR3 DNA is TGTGCCAGCAGATCCTTCAGGGGAGGTGGAACTGAAGCTTTCTTT.

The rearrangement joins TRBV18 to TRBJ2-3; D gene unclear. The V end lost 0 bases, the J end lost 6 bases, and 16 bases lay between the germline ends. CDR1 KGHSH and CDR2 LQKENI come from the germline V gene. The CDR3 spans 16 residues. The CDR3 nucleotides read TGTGCCAGCTCACCACCTGTGGCTTCCTTGGGGGATACGCAGTATTTT. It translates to CASSPPVASLGDTQYF.

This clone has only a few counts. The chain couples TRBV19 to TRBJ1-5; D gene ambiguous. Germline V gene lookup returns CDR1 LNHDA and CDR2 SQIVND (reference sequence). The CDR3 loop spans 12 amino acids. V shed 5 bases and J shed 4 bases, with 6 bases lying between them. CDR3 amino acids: CASSDLNQPQHF. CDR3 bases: TGTGCCAGTAGTGACCTAAATCAGCCCCAGCATTTT.

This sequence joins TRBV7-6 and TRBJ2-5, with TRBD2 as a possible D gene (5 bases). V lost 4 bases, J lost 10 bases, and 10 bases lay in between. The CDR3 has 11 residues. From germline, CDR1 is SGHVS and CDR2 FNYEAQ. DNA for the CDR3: TGTGCCAGCAGCTCCCCTCGGGGCCAGTACTTC. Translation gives CASSSPRGQYF.

CDR3 nucleotides: TGTGCCAGCAAGGGGGAAACTTATAATTCACCCCTCCACTTT. This gives the protein CASKGETYNSPLHF. The chain has TRBV2 and TRBJ1-6, with D possibly being TRBD1 (6 bases). V lost 7 bases to trimming and J lost 4 bases, with 11 bases between them. Germline V lookup: CDR1 SNHLY, CDR2 FYNNEI. This CDR3 comprises 14 residues.

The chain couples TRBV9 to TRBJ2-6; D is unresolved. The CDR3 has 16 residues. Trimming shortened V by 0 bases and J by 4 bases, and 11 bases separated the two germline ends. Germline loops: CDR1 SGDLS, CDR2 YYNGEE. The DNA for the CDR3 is TGTGCCAGCAGCGTAGGGCAGTCGAGCGGGGCCAACGTCCTGACTTTC. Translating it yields CASSVGQSSGANVLTF.

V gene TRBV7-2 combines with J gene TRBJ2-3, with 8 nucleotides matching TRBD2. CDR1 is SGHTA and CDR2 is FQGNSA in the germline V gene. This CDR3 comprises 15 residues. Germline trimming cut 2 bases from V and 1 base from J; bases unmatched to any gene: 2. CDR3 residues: CASSLSSGGTDTQYF. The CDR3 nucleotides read TGTGCCAGCAGCTTAAGTAGCGGGGGCACAGATACGCAGTATTTT.

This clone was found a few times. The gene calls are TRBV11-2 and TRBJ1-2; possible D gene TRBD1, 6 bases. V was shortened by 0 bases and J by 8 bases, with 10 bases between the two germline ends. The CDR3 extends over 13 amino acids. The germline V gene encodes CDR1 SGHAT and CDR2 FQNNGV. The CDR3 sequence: CASSLDPGDGYTF. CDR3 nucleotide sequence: TGTGCCAGCAGCTTAGATCCAGGGGACGGCTACACCTTC. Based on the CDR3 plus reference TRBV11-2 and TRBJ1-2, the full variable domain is EAGVAQSPRYKIIEKRQSVAFWCNPISGHATLYWYQQILGQGPKLLIQFQNNGVVDDSQLPKDRFSAERLKGVDSTLKIQPAKLEDSAVYLCASSLDPGDGYTFGSGTRLTVV.

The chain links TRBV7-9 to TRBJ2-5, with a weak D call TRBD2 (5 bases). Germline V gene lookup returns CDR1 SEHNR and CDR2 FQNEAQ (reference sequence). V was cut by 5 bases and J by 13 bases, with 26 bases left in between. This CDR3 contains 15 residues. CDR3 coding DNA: TGTGCCAGCAGCCCCATCGGGTCCCTATCGGGATGGGGGTACTTC. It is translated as CASSPIGSLSGWGYF. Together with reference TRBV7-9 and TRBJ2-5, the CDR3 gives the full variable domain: DTGVSQNPRHKITKRGQNVTFRCDPISEHNRLYWYRQTLGQGPEFLTYFQNEAQLEKSRLLSDRFSAERPKGSFSTLEIQRTEQGDSAMYLCASSPIGSLSGWGYFGPGTRLLVL.

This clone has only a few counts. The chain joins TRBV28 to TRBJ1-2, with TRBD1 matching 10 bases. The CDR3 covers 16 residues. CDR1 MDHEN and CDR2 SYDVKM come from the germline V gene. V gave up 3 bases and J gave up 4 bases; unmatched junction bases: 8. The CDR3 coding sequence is TGTGCCAGCAGTTTGTACAGGACAGGGGGTGGCTATGGCTACACCTTC. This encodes CASSLYRTGGGYGYTF.

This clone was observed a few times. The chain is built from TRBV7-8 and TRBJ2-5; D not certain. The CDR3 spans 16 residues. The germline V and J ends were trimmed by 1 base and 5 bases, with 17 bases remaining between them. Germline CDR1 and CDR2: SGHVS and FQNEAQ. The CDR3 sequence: CASSLVSGSRYETQYF. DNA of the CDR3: TGTGCCAGCAGCTTAGTCTCTGGTAGCCGTTACGAGACCCAGTACTTC.

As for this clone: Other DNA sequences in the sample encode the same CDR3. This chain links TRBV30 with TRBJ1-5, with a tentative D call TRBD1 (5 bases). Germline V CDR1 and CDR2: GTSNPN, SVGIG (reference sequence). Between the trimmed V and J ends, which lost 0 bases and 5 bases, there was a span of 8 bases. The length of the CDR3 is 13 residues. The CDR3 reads CAWSVGRDQPQHF. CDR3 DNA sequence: TGTGCCTGGAGTGTAGGCAGGGATCAGCCCCAGCATTTT.

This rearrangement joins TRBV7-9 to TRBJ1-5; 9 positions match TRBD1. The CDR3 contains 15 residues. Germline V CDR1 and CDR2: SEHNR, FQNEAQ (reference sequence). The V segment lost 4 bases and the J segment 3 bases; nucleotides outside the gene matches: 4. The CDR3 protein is CASSSGQGFNQPQHF. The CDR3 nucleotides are TGTGCCAGCAGCTCGGGACAGGGATTCAATCAGCCCCAGCATTTT.

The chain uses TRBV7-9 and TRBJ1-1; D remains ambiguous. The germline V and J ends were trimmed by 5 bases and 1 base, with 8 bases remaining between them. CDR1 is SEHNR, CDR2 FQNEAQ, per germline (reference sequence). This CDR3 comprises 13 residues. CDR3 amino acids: CASSPRWNTEAFF. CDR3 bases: TGTGCCAGCAGCCCCCGGTGGAACACTGAAGCTTTCTTT.

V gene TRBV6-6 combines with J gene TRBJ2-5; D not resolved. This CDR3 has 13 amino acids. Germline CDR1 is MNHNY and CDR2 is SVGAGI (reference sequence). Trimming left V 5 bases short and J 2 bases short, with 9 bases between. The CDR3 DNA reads TGTGCCAGCAGTACCCCTCGTCAAGAGACCCAGTACTTC. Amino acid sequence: CASSTPRQETQYF.

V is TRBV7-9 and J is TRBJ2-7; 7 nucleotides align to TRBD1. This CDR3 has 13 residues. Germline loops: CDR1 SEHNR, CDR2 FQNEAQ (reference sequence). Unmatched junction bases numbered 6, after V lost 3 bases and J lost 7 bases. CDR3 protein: CASSFRGSREQYF. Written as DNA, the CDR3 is TGTGCCAGCAGCTTCAGGGGGTCGAGGGAGCAGTACTTC.

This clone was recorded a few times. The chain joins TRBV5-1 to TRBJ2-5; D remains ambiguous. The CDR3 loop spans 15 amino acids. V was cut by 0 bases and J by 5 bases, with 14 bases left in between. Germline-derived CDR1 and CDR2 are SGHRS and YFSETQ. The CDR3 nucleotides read TGCGCCAGCAGCTTGGCCGGGTTACCCGAGGAGACCCAGTACTTC. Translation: CASSLAGLPEETQYF.

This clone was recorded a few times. The DNA for the CDR3 is TGTGCCAGCAGTAGCCTACAGGGGGTGCAGGAAAAACTGTTTTTT. Translated: CASSSLQGVQEKLFF. The J gene is TRBJ1-4, the V gene TRBV6-5, with 8 bases lining up with TRBD1. CDR3 size: 15 residues. The germline V gene encodes CDR1 MNHEY and CDR2 SVGAGI. J gave up 8 bases and V 5 bases, and 10 bases lay outside the gene matches.

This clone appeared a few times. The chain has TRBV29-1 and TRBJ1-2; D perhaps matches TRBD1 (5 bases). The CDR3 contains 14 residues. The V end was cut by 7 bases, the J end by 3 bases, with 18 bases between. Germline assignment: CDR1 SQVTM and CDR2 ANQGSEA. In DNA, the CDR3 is TGCAGCGCTCAACCCCCGGGCAGGGACTATGGCTACACCTTC. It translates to CSAQPPGRDYGYTF.

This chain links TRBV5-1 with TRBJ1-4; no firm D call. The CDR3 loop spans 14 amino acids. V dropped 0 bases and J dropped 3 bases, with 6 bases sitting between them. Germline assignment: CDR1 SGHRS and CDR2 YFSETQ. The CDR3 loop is CASSLGLSNEKLFF. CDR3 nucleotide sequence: TGCGCCAGCAGCTTGGGACTCTCTAATGAAAAACTGTTTTTT.

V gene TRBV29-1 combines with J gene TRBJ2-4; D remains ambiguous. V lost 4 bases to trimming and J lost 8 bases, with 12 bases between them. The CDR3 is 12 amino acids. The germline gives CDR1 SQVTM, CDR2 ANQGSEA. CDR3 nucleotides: TGCAGCGTTGGTGCAGGACGTTACATTCAGTACTTC. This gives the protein CSVGAGRYIQYF.

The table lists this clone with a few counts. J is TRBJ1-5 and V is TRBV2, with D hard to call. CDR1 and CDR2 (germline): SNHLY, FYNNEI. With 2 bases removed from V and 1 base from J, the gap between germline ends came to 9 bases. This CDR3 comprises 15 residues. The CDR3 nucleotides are TGTGCCAGCAGTGAACTGGGAATGAGCAATCAGCCCCAGCATTTT. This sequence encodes CASSELGMSNQPQHF.